A selection of T cell receptor beta chains follows, all from one sample in a study of blood T cell repertoires in COVID-19. Repertoires were generated with immunoSEQ multiplex PCR, while TCRdb's copy carries only in-frame clones and drops some. The sample carries about 330,000 clones, 85% recorded once. Material: peripheral blood. All receptors come from a human donor in a cohort sampled during active COVID-19. The CDR3 runs from the conserved cysteine through the conserved F or W. The D gene is left open where the match is weak. Where a row states a size, it is once, few, many or the class of an expanded clone; other rows omit it.

V: TRBV6-1; D: TRBD2; size: .; J: TRBJ2-7; DNA: TGTGCCAGCAGTGATGGGGGAGGGAGGGCCTACGAGCAGTACTTC; CDR3: CASSDGGGRAYEQYF
V: TRBV18; D: .; size: .; J: TRBJ1-1; DNA: TGTGCCAGCTCACCAGAGAACCGAGGAGCTTTCTTT; CDR3: CASSPENRGAFF
V: TRBV6-1; D: .; size: .; J: TRBJ2-7; DNA: TGTGCCAGCAGTGAAACAGGCAACTACGAGCAGTACTTC; CDR3: CASSETGNYEQYF
V: TRBV27; D: .; size: .; J: TRBJ1-2; DNA: TGTGCCAGCAGTTTAGGGCAGAACTATGGCTACACCTTC; CDR3: CASSLGQNYGYTF
V: TRBV9; D: .; size: .; J: TRBJ2-7; DNA: TGTGCCAGCAGCCCTAGTGGGACTCCAGCCGCCTACGAGCAGTACTTC; CDR3: CASSPSGTPAAYEQYF
V: TRBV30; D: .; size: .; J: TRBJ2-2; DNA: TGTGCCTGGACTCTCTCTAGAGGCCATTTGAACACCGGGGAGCTGTTTTTT; CDR3: CAWTLSRGHLNTGELFF
V: TRBV4-1; D: .; size: .; J: TRBJ1-1; DNA: TGCGCCAGCAGCCAACCCCAGGGGCTGAACACTGAAGCTTTCTTT; CDR3: CASSQPQGLNTEAFF
V: TRBV5-5; D: .; size: .; J: TRBJ1-5; DNA: TGTGCCAGCAGCCAGCGGGGGGATAGCAATCAGCCCCAGCATTTT; CDR3: CASSQRGDSNQPQHF
V: TRBV6-5; D: TRBD2; size: .; J: TRBJ2-1; DNA: TGTGCCAGCAGTCCTAGCGGGAGCTCCTACAATGAGCAGTTCTTC; CDR3: CASSPSGSSYNEQFF
V: TRBV24-1; D: .; size: .; J: TRBJ2-7; DNA: TGTGCCACCAGTGAGGCCCACGCCCGCGAGCAGTACTTC; CDR3: CATSEAHAREQYF
V: TRBV27; D: .; size: few; J: TRBJ2-3; DNA: TGTGCCAGCACAAGGGGGGGAACAGATACGCAGTATTTT; CDR3: CASTRGGTDTQYF
V: TRBV2; D: .; size: .; J: TRBJ2-7; DNA: TGTGCCAGCAGTGCCGCCAGGGGCCATTACGAGCAGTACTTC; CDR3: CASSAARGHYEQYF
V: TRBV2; D: TRBD2; size: .; J: TRBJ2-7; DNA: TGTGCCAGCTCTCGGGGGGAGTACGAGCAGTACTTC; CDR3: CASSRGEYEQYF
V: TRBV7-3; D: .; size: .; J: TRBJ2-1; DNA: TGTGCCAGCAGCTCCAGACAGAAGAAGGGCAATGAGCAGTTCTTC; CDR3: CASSSRQKKGNEQFF
V: TRBV4-1; D: .; size: .; J: TRBJ1-3; DNA: TGCGCCAGCAGCCAGAGCTCTGGAAACACCATATATTTT; CDR3: CASSQSSGNTIYF
V: TRBV5-1; D: .; size: .; J: TRBJ2-7; DNA: TGCGCCAGCAGCGATAAAACAGCGGTCGGGGGGCAGTACTTC; CDR3: CASSDKTAVGGQYF
V: TRBV30; D: .; size: .; J: TRBJ1-1; DNA: TGTGCCTGGAGTGTATCAGTGAACACTGAAGCTTTCTTT; CDR3: CAWSVSVNTEAFF
V: TRBV9; D: TRBD1; size: .; J: TRBJ2-3; DNA: TGTGCCAGCAGCCCCAACGGACAGGTGGCGGATACGCAGTATTTT; CDR3: CASSPNGQVADTQYF
V: TRBV30; D: .; size: few; J: TRBJ1-6; DNA: TGTGCCTGGAGTCGTACGTCCGGGAACTTTGTTAATTCACCCCTCCACTTT; CDR3: CAWSRTSGNFVNSPLHF
V: TRBV4-1; D: .; size: .; J: TRBJ1-5; DNA: TGCGCCAGCAGCCAAGATCGTCGTCAGCCCCAGCATTTT; CDR3: CASSQDRRQPQHF
V: TRBV6-1; D: .; size: .; J: TRBJ1-5; DNA: TGTGCCAGCAGTGAAGATCGGTCTCGCAATCAGCCCCAGCATTTT; CDR3: CASSEDRSRNQPQHF
V: TRBV4-1; D: TRBD1; size: .; J: TRBJ1-3; DNA: TGCGCCAGCAGCCAGGACGGACAGGGTTTTGGAAACACCATATATTTT; CDR3: CASSQDGQGFGNTIYF
V: TRBV10-2; D: .; size: .; J: TRBJ1-1; DNA: TGCGCCAGCAGTGAGTCGAGGGTGGGTAGGACTGAAGCTTTCTTT; CDR3: CASSESRVGRTEAFF
V: TRBV9; D: .; size: .; J: TRBJ1-3; DNA: TGTGCCAGCAGCGAGACAGGCTCTGGAAACACCATATATTTT; CDR3: CASSETGSGNTIYF
V: TRBV4-2; D: TRBD2; size: .; J: TRBJ2-5; DNA: TGTGCCAGCGGCCCGAACCCGGGACTAGTAGAGACCCAGTACTTC; CDR3: CASGPNPGLVETQYF
V: TRBV11-2; D: .; size: .; J: TRBJ2-6; DNA: TGTGCCAGCAGCTTATCTTACAACAGGGGAGGCTCTGGGGCCAACGTCCTGACTTTC; CDR3: CASSLSYNRGGSGANVLTF
V: TRBV27; D: .; size: .; J: TRBJ1-2; DNA: TGTGCCAGCAGTCTAGGACAGCCTCCCCCGGGAGGCTACACCTTC; CDR3: CASSLGQPPPGGYTF
V: TRBV19; D: .; size: .; J: TRBJ2-6; DNA: TGTGCCAGTAGCAACAGTGGGGCCAACGTCCTGACTTTC; CDR3: CASSNSGANVLTF
V: TRBV18; D: .; size: .; J: TRBJ1-1; DNA: TGTGCCAGCTCACCCCAGGGGTTCGACACTGAAGCTTTCTTT; CDR3: CASSPQGFDTEAFF
V: TRBV5-1; D: .; size: .; J: TRBJ1-1; DNA: TGCGCCAGCAGCTTACTGGCAGGGATCGGCACTGAAGCTTTCTTT; CDR3: CASSLLAGIGTEAFF
V: TRBV2; D: .; size: .; J: TRBJ1-1; DNA: TGTGCCAGCAGTCCCGCCACAGTGAACACTGAAGCTTTCTTT; CDR3: CASSPATVNTEAFF
V: TRBV7-9; D: .; size: .; J: TRBJ1-3; DNA: TGTGCCAGCAGCCGGGACACAACTGGAAACACCATATATTTT; CDR3: CASSRDTTGNTIYF
V: TRBV4-1; D: .; size: .; J: TRBJ2-7; DNA: TGCGCCAGCAGCCACCCCGGGACACCGACCTACGAGCAGTACTTC; CDR3: CASSHPGTPTYEQYF
V: TRBV27; D: .; size: .; J: TRBJ2-1; DNA: TGTGCCAGTCAACAGGGTGCCCTCTACAATGAGCAGTTCTTC; CDR3: CASQQGALYNEQFF
V: TRBV30; D: TRBD1; size: .; J: TRBJ1-4; DNA: TGTGCCTGGAGCCTGACAGGGTTGGCAAAACTGTTTTTT; CDR3: CAWSLTGLAKLFF
V: TRBV20-1; D: .; size: .; J: TRBJ2-7; DNA: TGCAGCGCTAGTTTCAGGGGTAACTCCTACGAGCAGTACTTC; CDR3: CSASFRGNSYEQYF
V: TRBV19; D: .; size: .; J: TRBJ2-3; DNA: TGTGCCAGTAGAGACGGGTCTAGCACAGATACGCAGTATTTT; CDR3: CASRDGSSTDTQYF
V: TRBV5-8; D: TRBD1; size: .; J: TRBJ1-4; DNA: TGTGCCAGCAGCTTAGGACAGGGAAGTCAGGAAAAACTGTTTTTT; CDR3: CASSLGQGSQEKLFF
V: TRBV7-3; D: .; size: .; J: TRBJ1-1; DNA: TGTGCCAGCAGCTTAGTGCGGAACACTGAAGCTTTCTTT; CDR3: CASSLVRNTEAFF
V: TRBV4-1; D: .; size: .; J: TRBJ2-7; DNA: TGCGCCAGCAGCCAAGATCCGACTAGACCCGAGCAGTACTTC; CDR3: CASSQDPTRPEQYF
V: TRBV5-1; D: TRBD1; size: .; J: TRBJ2-2; DNA: TGCGCCAGCAGCGTGGGACAGCCGAACACCGGGGAGCTGTTTTTT; CDR3: CASSVGQPNTGELFF
V: TRBV20-1; D: TRBD1; size: .; J: TRBJ1-4; DNA: TGCAGTGCCAGTGGGGGACAGGGGTGGACCGAGAATAAACTGTTTTTT; CDR3: CSASGGQGWTENKLFF
V: TRBV24-1; D: TRBD1; size: .; J: TRBJ1-4; DNA: TGTGCCACCATGGGGACAGGGGATGAAAAACTGTTTTTT; CDR3: CATMGTGDEKLFF
V: TRBV6-4; D: .; size: .; J: TRBJ2-2; DNA: TGTGCCAGCAGTGATTATCCGAACACCGGGGAGCTGTTTTTT; CDR3: CASSDYPNTGELFF
V: TRBV30; D: TRBD1; size: once; J: TRBJ2-7; DNA: TGTGCCTGGAGGAAAACCGGGACAGGGTCCTACGAGCAGTACTTC; CDR3: CAWRKTGTGSYEQYF
V: TRBV3-1/TRBV3-2; D: TRBD1; size: .; J: TRBJ1-2; DNA: TGTGCCAGCAGCCAAGGCGGGACAGCGCGCTACACCTTC; CDR3: CASSQGGTARYTF
V: TRBV20-1; D: .; size: .; J: TRBJ1-1; DNA: TGCAGTCCACGGGGGAACACTGAAGCTTTCTTT; CDR3: CSPRGNTEAFF
V: TRBV7-2; D: .; size: .; J: TRBJ2-1; DNA: TGTGCCAGCAGCTTAGCGGCGGGGTCCTTCTCCTACAATGAGCAGTTCTTC; CDR3: CASSLAAGSFSYNEQFF
V: TRBV7-2; D: .; size: .; J: TRBJ1-1; DNA: TGTGCCAGCAGCTTAGATTCACTATCGGGGAACACTGAAGCTTTCTTT; CDR3: CASSLDSLSGNTEAFF
V: TRBV3-1/TRBV3-2; D: .; size: once; J: TRBJ2-3; DNA: TGTGCCAGCAGCCAAGCGGTCACAGATACGCAGTATTTT; CDR3: CASSQAVTDTQYF
V: TRBV6-4; D: .; size: few; J: TRBJ1-5; DNA: TGTGCCAGCAGTGACCCTAGTTATATGACAGGCCGGCAGCCCCAGCATTTT; CDR3: CASSDPSYMTGRQPQHF
V: TRBV5-1; D: TRBD2; size: .; J: TRBJ2-3; DNA: TGCGCCAGCAACGAACTAGCGGGGGGCTCGGATACGCAGTATTTT; CDR3: CASNELAGGSDTQYF
V: TRBV14; D: .; size: .; J: TRBJ1-2; DNA: TGTGCCAGCAGCCAAGGGAGGGGATCGAGGCGTGGCTACACCTTC; CDR3: CASSQGRGSRRGYTF
V: TRBV7-9; D: TRBD1; size: .; J: TRBJ1-2; DNA: TGTGCCAGCAGCTTACTTACAGGGGGCGATGGCTACACCTTC; CDR3: CASSLLTGGDGYTF
V: TRBV7-2; D: .; size: .; J: TRBJ1-4; DNA: TGTGCCAGCAGCCCGACAGGAGTGGATGAAAAACTGTTTTTT; CDR3: CASSPTGVDEKLFF